A single sample is the source of the 13 T cell receptor beta chains below, sequenced in a study of blood T cell repertoires in COVID-19. Sequencing was performed with immunoSEQ multiplex PCR; in TCRdb, only in-frame clones are kept and a portion is missing. In the table there are under 250,000 clones, around four fifths of which are singletons. The sample taken for sequencing was peripheral blood. The receptors shown here come from an older woman with active or convalescent COVID-19.

V and J are TRBV5-1 and TRBJ1-5, with D possibly TRBD1 on 6 matching bases. The V and J ends lost 4 bases and 5 bases respectively, with 10 bases between them. The length of the CDR3 is 13 residues. Germline V CDR1 and CDR2: SGHRS, YFSETQ. CDR3: CASSLNRDQPQHF. CDR3 DNA sequence: TGCGCCAGCAGCCTAAACAGGGATCAGCCCCAGCATTTT.

V gene TRBV3-1 (or the pseudogene TRBV3-2) combines with J gene TRBJ1-2; TRBD1 matches 8 bases. With V trimmed by 3 bases and J by 3 bases, 3 bases remained unmatched. Looked up from germline, CDR1 is LGHDT and CDR2 is YNNKEL (reference sequence). CDR3 length: 14 amino acids. The chain's CDR3 is CASSHADRDYGYTF. As DNA, the CDR3 is TGTGCCAGCAGCCACGCGGACAGGGACTATGGCTACACCTTC.

The chain couples TRBV18 to TRBJ2-1, with a tentative D call TRBD1 (5 bases). Looked up from germline, CDR1 is KGHSH and CDR2 is LQKENI. The CDR3 is 13 amino acids. The V and J ends lost 2 bases and 7 bases respectively, with 9 bases between them. CDR3 protein: CASSPASGNEQFF. Written as DNA, the CDR3 is TGTGCCAGCTCACCAGCCTCAGGGAATGAGCAGTTCTTC. The full variable domain, with the rest looked up from reference TRBV18 and TRBJ2-1, is NAGVMQNPRHLVRRRGQEARLRCSPMKGHSHVYWYRQLPEEGLKFMVYLQKENIIDESGMPKERFSAEFPKEGPSILRIQQVVRGDSAAYFCASSPASGNEQFFGPGTRLTVL.

The V call is TRBV3-1 (or the pseudogene TRBV3-2), the J call TRBJ2-7; 16 bases align to TRBD2. Germline values: CDR1 LGHDT, CDR2 YNNKEL (reference sequence). With V trimmed by 4 bases and J by 7 bases, 4 bases remained unmatched. This CDR3 has 15 residues. CDR3 bases: TGTGCCAGCAGCCCTACGGGACTAGCGGGAGGGGAGCAGTACTTC. Its translation is CASSPTGLAGGEQYF.

V and J are TRBV18 and TRBJ2-2; D possibly corresponds to TRBD2 (6 bases). Germline CDR1 KGHSH, CDR2 LQKENI. CDR3 length: 16 residues. The V and J ends lost 5 bases and 2 bases respectively, with 15 bases between them. The CDR3 DNA follows: TGTGCCAGCTCAATACTAGCCCACACAAACACCGGGGAGCTGTTTTTT. The encoded protein is CASSILAHTNTGELFF. Full variable domain (missing parts from reference TRBV18 and TRBJ2-2): NAGVMQNPRHLVRRRGQEARLRCSPMKGHSHVYWYRQLPEEGLKFMVYLQKENIIDESGMPKERFSAEFPKEGPSILRIQQVVRGDSAAYFCASSILAHTNTGELFFGEGSRLTVL.

The V and J genes are TRBV5-4 and TRBJ1-1, with D tentatively TRBD1 (5 bases). The V end was cut by 0 bases, the J end by 6 bases, with 12 bases between. Germline CDR1 SGHNT, CDR2 YYREEE (reference sequence). This CDR3 spans 14 amino acids. The CDR3 coding sequence is TGTGCCAGCAGCTTGGGGGGCGCGGGATCTGAAGCTTTCTTT. As protein: CASSLGGAGSEAFF.

In its sample, this clone was seen a few times. The gene calls are TRBV4-1 and TRBJ1-2; the match to TRBD1 covers 7 bases. This CDR3 has 15 amino acids. V shed 3 bases, J shed 4 bases, and the junction held 8 bases outside the gene matches. Germline CDR1 MGHRA, CDR2 YSYEKL. This CDR3 reads CASSQSPGGIYGYTF. CDR3 nucleotide sequence: TGCGCCAGCAGCCAGAGCCCAGGGGGAATCTATGGCTACACCTTC.

This sequence joins TRBV19 and TRBJ2-2; 8 bases align to TRBD1. Germline CDR1 reads LNHDA; CDR2 reads SQIVND (reference sequence). V was pared by 9 bases and J by 5 bases, with 8 bases of the junction left unmatched. The CDR3 runs 14 residues. The chain's CDR3 is CASGGTGGTGELFF. For the CDR3, the DNA is TGTGCCAGCGGAGGGACAGGTGGGACCGGGGAGCTGTTTTTT.

The genes are TRBV18 and TRBJ1-4, with D perhaps matching TRBD1 (6 bases). The CDR3 is 15 amino acids. Germline CDR1 KGHSH, CDR2 LQKENI. Trimming took 3 bases from V and 8 from J, leaving 16 bases between them. The CDR3 region is CASSPEGRGGEKLFF. DNA of the CDR3: TGTGCCAGCTCACCTGAGGGCAGGGGTGGCGAAAAACTGTTTTTT.

The V and J genes are TRBV27 and TRBJ1-2; 8 bases are shared with TRBD1. CDR1 and CDR2 from the germline V gene are MNHEY and SMNVEV (reference sequence). The CDR3 consists of 15 residues. Trimming removed 3 bases from V and 1 base from J; junction bases left unmatched: 4. The CDR3 region is CASSFGQGGNYGYTF. CDR3 DNA: TGTGCCAGCAGTTTCGGACAGGGTGGTAACTATGGCTACACCTTC.

The rearrangement joins TRBV6-2 or TRBV6-3 to TRBJ1-5; D gene ambiguous. V lost 6 bases and J 9 bases, leaving 18 bases between the germline ends. The CDR3 is 14 amino acids. In germline, CDR1 is MNHEY, CDR2 SVGEGT. This CDR3 reads CASSPDGFRWPQHF. The DNA for the CDR3 is TGTGCCAGCAGCCCCGACGGGTTTAGGTGGCCCCAGCATTTT.

The genes are TRBV7-2 and TRBJ1-2; D remains ambiguous. The CDR3 contains 15 residues. Per germline, CDR1 SGHTA and CDR2 FQGNSA. Trimming took off 2 bases at V and 5 bases at J, with 15 bases between the two ends. The CDR3 sequence: CASSLISESPYGYTF. Here the CDR3 DNA reads TGTGCCAGCAGCTTAATTTCCGAGTCACCGTATGGCTACACCTTC.

A word on this clone: The identical CDR3 is also encoded by other nucleotide sequences in the sample. V usage is TRBV6-1 and J usage is TRBJ1-1; maybe TRBD1 (5 bases). V was pared by 2 bases and J by 1 base, with 5 bases between. Germline assignment: CDR1 MNHNS and CDR2 SASEGT. The CDR3 runs 13 residues. In DNA, the CDR3 is TGTGCCAGCAGTGAAAGGGGGAACACTGAAGCTTTCTTT. Protein: CASSERGNTEAFF.